A single sample gave rise to the 15 T cell receptor beta chains below, sequenced in a study of blood T cell repertoires in COVID-19. Measured with immunoSEQ multiplex PCR; TCRdb has only the in-frame clones, and not every one. Here the sample spans 26,000 or so clones, around three quarters being singletons. Sequencing was performed on peripheral blood. The receptors originated from a man in his 70s with acute or convalescent COVID-19.

In its sample, this clone was seen a few times. The CDR3 DNA reads as TGTGCCAGCAGCTCGCCTCCTCCCGGGACTAGCGGCTCTACGCAGTATTTT. Translation gives CASSSPPPGTSGSTQYF. The rearrangement joins TRBV7-3 to TRBJ2-3; 11 positions match TRBD2. Looked up from germline, CDR1 is SGHTA and CDR2 is FQGTGA. This CDR3 has 17 amino acids. The trim removed 4 bases at V and 8 bases at J, leaving 14 bases unmatched.

The genes are TRBV4-1 and TRBJ1-1; no clear D. Trimming took off 0 bases at V and 4 bases at J, with 9 bases between the two ends. Germline V gives CDR1 MGHRA, CDR2 YSYEKL. The CDR3 runs to 14 residues. The CDR3 protein is CASSQDRLGTEAFF. The CDR3 coding sequence is TGCGCCAGCAGCCAAGACAGGTTAGGCACTGAAGCTTTCTTT.

J is TRBJ2-5 and V is TRBV2; TRBD2 agrees at 9 bases. The CDR3 length is 15 residues. Trimming at V came to 5 bases and at J to 0 bases, leaving 4 bases not matched to a gene. Germline V gene lookup returns CDR1 SNHLY and CDR2 FYNNEI. CDR3 protein: CASSKAGGDQETQYF. Here the CDR3 DNA reads TGTGCCAGCAGTAAGGCGGGAGGGGACCAAGAGACCCAGTACTTC.

The chain recombines TRBV29-1 with TRBJ2-5; tentative D call: TRBD1 (6 bases). From germline, CDR1 is SQVTM and CDR2 ANQGSEA. V was trimmed by 6 bases and J by 5 bases, leaving 16 bases between them. There are 13 residues in the CDR3. The CDR3 sequence: CSVPPGAGETQYF. The CDR3 DNA follows: TGCAGCGTACCTCCAGGGGCCGGGGAGACCCAGTACTTC. The variable domain in full, completed from reference TRBV29-1 and TRBJ2-5, reads SAVISQKPSRDICQRGTSLTIQCQVDSQVTMMFWYRQQPGQSLTLIATANQGSEATYESGFVIDKFPISRPNLTFSTLTVSNMSPEDSSIYLCSVPPGAGETQYFGPGTRLLVL.

The V call is TRBV3-1 (or the pseudogene TRBV3-2), the J call TRBJ2-7, with D unclear. Germline CDR1 LGHDT, CDR2 YNNKEL (reference sequence). The CDR3 length is 14 residues. Trimming took off 0 bases at V and 7 bases at J, with 13 bases between the two ends. The DNA for the CDR3 is TGTGCCAGCAGCCAAGATAGGCAGGCTGGGGAGCAGTACTTC. Residues: CASSQDRQAGEQYF.

The V gene is TRBV7-8, the J gene TRBJ2-5; D perhaps matches TRBD1 (7 bases). CDR1 and CDR2 from the germline V gene are SGHVS and FQNEAQ. The CDR3 is 16 amino acids. The V end lost 5 bases, the J end lost 2 bases, and 18 bases lay between the germline ends. The CDR3 sequence is CASSRRGGGRQETQYF. The CDR3 DNA reads as TGTGCCAGCAGCCGTAGAGGAGGGGGCCGGCAAGAGACCCAGTACTTC.

The V and J genes are TRBV7-2 and TRBJ2-1; TRBD1 matches at 9 bases. Losses at the gene ends were 5 bases for V and 9 bases for J; bases not matched to a gene: 8. Germline-derived CDR1 and CDR2 are SGHTA and FQGNSA. There are 14 residues in the CDR3. CDR3 in amino acids: CASSTPNRGREQFF. In DNA, the CDR3 is TGTGCCAGCAGCACTCCTAACAGGGGGCGTGAGCAGTTCTTC.

The rearrangement uses TRBV3-1 (or the pseudogene TRBV3-2) and TRBJ2-1; TRBD2 matches at 10 bases. V was pared by 5 bases and J by 7 bases, with 11 bases of the junction left unmatched. Germline assignment: CDR1 LGHDT and CDR2 YNNKEL (reference sequence). The CDR3 is made up of 16 amino acids. The CDR3 coding sequence is TGTGCCAGCAGCAACAGCGGGGGGGCATTAAGGAATGAGCAGTTCTTC. This sequence encodes CASSNSGGALRNEQFF.

This chain joins TRBV2 and TRBJ2-1; the D gene is possibly TRBD1 (6 bases). The V and J ends lost 4 bases and 6 bases respectively, with 7 bases between them. Germline CDR1 and CDR2: SNHLY and FYNNEI. This CDR3 has 12 residues. The CDR3 DNA reads as TGTGCCAGCAGTGGGGACATCAATGAGCAGTTCTTC. Encoded protein: CASSGDINEQFF.

The gene calls are TRBV15 and TRBJ2-3; D gene ambiguous. Germline loops: CDR1 LNHNV, CDR2 YYDKDF (reference sequence). V lost 0 bases, J lost 2 bases, and 12 bases lay in between. The CDR3 spans 16 residues. The CDR3 DNA sequence: TGTGCCACCAGCAGAGATTTGGGCCCGACCACAGATACGCAGTATTTT. Encoded protein: CATSRDLGPTTDTQYF.

This rearrangement joins TRBV29-1 to TRBJ1-1, with D possibly matching TRBD1 (5 bases). Germline CDR1 is SQVTM and CDR2 is ANQGSEA. V was pared by 4 bases and J by 6 bases, with 18 bases between. CDR3 size: 14 residues. For the CDR3, the DNA is TGCAGCGTTGGGAGGGGATCCTCTGACGCTGAAGCTTTCTTT. Residues: CSVGRGSSDAEAFF.

This clone appeared a single time. V gene TRBV7-3 combines with J gene TRBJ2-3, with a weak D call TRBD1 (5 bases). Trimming pared 0 bases from V and 2 bases from J, leaving 9 bases between. The CDR3 has 15 residues. The germline CDR1 and CDR2 sequences are SGHTA and FQGTGA. The CDR3 DNA reads as TGTGCCAGCAGCTTAACTGGACACATCACAGATACGCAGTATTTT. Translation gives CASSLTGHITDTQYF.

V usage is TRBV11-1 and J usage is TRBJ2-1, with D perhaps TRBD1 (5 bases). The length of the CDR3 is 15 residues. Germline V CDR1 and CDR2: SGHAT, FQDESV (reference sequence). V lost 0 bases to trimming and J lost 4 bases, with 10 bases between them. The CDR3 protein is CASSLARGSYNEQFF. The CDR3 DNA is TGTGCCAGCAGCTTAGCAAGGGGATCTTACAATGAGCAGTTCTTC.

The genes are TRBV2 and TRBJ1-5; D gene ambiguous. The CDR3 extends over 15 amino acids. Germline V gene sequence: CDR1 SNHLY, CDR2 FYNNEI. Deletions cut 8 bases from V and 0 bases from J, with 14 bases between. CDR3 bases: TGTGCCAGCCGTGGGAACGGGGTTAGCAATCAGCCCCAGCATTTT. Residues: CASRGNGVSNQPQHF.

V usage is TRBV27 and J usage is TRBJ1-6; 9 bases line up with TRBD1. This CDR3 is built from 14 residues. Germline V CDR1 and CDR2: MNHEY, SMNVEV (reference sequence). The junction had 4 bases not matched to a gene; V was cut back by 6 bases and J by 7 bases. CDR3 region: CASREGQGNSPLHF. CDR3 coding DNA: TGTGCCAGCAGAGAGGGACAGGGAAATTCACCCCTCCACTTT.